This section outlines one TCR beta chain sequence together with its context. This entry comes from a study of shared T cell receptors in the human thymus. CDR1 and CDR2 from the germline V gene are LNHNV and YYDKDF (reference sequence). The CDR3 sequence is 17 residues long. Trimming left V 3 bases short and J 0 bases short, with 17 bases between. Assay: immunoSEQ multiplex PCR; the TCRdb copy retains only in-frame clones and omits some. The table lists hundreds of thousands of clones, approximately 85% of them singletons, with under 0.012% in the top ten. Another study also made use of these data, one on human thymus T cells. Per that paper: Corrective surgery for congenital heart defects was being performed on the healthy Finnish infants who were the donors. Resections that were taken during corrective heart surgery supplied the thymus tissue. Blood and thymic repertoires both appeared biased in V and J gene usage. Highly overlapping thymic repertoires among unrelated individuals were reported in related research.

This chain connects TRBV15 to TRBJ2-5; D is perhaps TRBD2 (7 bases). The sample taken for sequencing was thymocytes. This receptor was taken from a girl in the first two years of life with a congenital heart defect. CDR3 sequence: CATSRGLGGPYQETQYF. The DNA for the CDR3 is TGTGCCACCAGCAGGGGCCTGGGGGGGCCTTACCAAGAGACCCAGTACTTC.